This entry lists 25 T cell receptor beta chains sequenced from one sample in a study of shared clonotypes between healthy human individuals (dated by TCRdb to about 2020). Libraries were prepared through the immunoSEQ multiplex PCR assay. In its TCRdb copy, this immuneACCESS table keeps in-frame sequences only and misses some clones. Where compared with another copy, unresolved V genes explain less than half of these, and the others have no known cause. A total of more than 90,000 clones appear in this sample, around two thirds of them only once. In total, the top ten clones hold about 42% of the sample. Sequencing input: memory CD8+ T cells sorted from blood. The cell subset or site tag for this specimen amounts to: CD45RO+ cells pooled with CCR7-negative TemRA cells. Source of these receptors: a man aged 25-45 years in good health.

The rearrangement uses TRBV5-6 and TRBJ1-4; possible D gene TRBD1, 5 bases. Deletions cut 1 base from V and 5 bases from J, with 15 bases between. Germline lookup yields CDR1 SGHDT and CDR2 YYEEEE. This CDR3 is built from 16 residues. In DNA, the CDR3 is TGTGCCAGCAGCTTGATGCCGGGACGTAGGAATGAAAAACTGTTTTTT. It specifies CASSLMPGRRNEKLFF. Full variable domain (outside the CDR3, taken from reference TRBV5-6 and TRBJ1-4): DAGVTQSPTHLIKTRGQQVTLRCSPKSGHDTVSWYQQALGQGPQFIFQYYEEEERQRGNFPDRFSGHQFPNYSSELNVNALLLGDSALYLCASSLMPGRRNEKLFFGSGTQLSVL.

The J gene is TRBJ2-1, the V gene TRBV10-1; TRBD2 matches at 10 bases. CDR1 is WNHNN and CDR2 is SYGVQD in the germline V gene (reference sequence). The CDR3 contains 16 residues. Trimming at V came to 6 bases and at J to 0 bases, leaving 5 bases not matched to a gene. CDR3 region: CASSSSGSFSYNEQFF. DNA of the CDR3: TGCGCCAGCAGCTCTAGCGGGAGCTTCTCCTACAATGAGCAGTTCTTC.

V usage is TRBV6-5 and J usage is TRBJ2-3, with D perhaps TRBD2 (5 bases). The V and J ends lost 0 bases and 2 bases respectively, with 6 bases between them. The CDR3 has 14 amino acids. In germline, CDR1 is MNHEY, CDR2 SVGAGI. The CDR3 DNA sequence: TGTGCCAGCAGTTACTCGGACTTCACAGATACGCAGTATTTT. Its translation is CASSYSDFTDTQYF.

This clone was recorded only once. The chain uses TRBV10-3 and TRBJ2-3; D is ambiguous. V lost 10 bases and J 0 bases, leaving 14 bases between the germline ends. This CDR3 has 14 residues. Per germline, CDR1 ENHRY and CDR2 SYGVKD. CDR3: CATKLSSSTDTQYF. The CDR3 nucleotides are TGTGCCACCAAACTGAGTTCTAGCACAGATACGCAGTATTTT.

The rearrangement links TRBV5-1 to TRBJ1-2, with TRBD1 matching over 7 bases. The germline gives CDR1 SGHRS, CDR2 YFSETQ. The J segment lost 6 bases and the V segment lost 5 bases, leaving 7 bases of the junction unmatched. This CDR3 spans 13 amino acids. CDR3 region: CASSHRTGHGYTF. In DNA form, the CDR3 reads TGCGCCAGCAGTCATCGGACAGGACATGGCTACACCTTC.

This rearrangement joins TRBV4-1 to TRBJ2-1; 11 nucleotides align to TRBD2. V lost 8 bases and J lost 5; bases outside the gene matches: 17. This CDR3 comprises 18 residues. Germline CDR1 and CDR2: MGHRA and YSYEKL. The DNA of the CDR3 is TGCGCCAGCGAGCGTCCCCTTCCGGGACTAGCGGAGAACAATGAGCAGTTCTTC. Translation: CASERPLPGLAENNEQFF.

The CDR3 is CASVRAWNGRGTEAFF. The CDR3, as DNA: TGTGCCAGCGTTAGGGCGTGGAATGGACGTGGCACTGAAGCTTTCTTT. The rearrangement links TRBV28 to TRBJ1-1; D is ambiguous. Germline lookup yields CDR1 MDHEN and CDR2 SYDVKM. Trimming shortened V by 8 bases and J by 4 bases, and 23 bases separated the two germline ends. This CDR3 has 16 residues. Based on the CDR3 plus reference TRBV28 and TRBJ1-1, the full variable domain is DVKVTQSSRYLVKRTGEKVFLECVQDMDHENMFWYRQDPGLGLRLIYFSYDVKMKEKGDIPEGYSVSREKKERFSLILESASTNQTSMYLCASVRAWNGRGTEAFFGQGTRLTVV.

V gene TRBV29-1 combines with J gene TRBJ2-2, with 10 nucleotides matching TRBD2. CDR1 and CDR2 (germline): SQVTM, ANQGSEA. CDR3 length: 15 residues. The J segment lost 7 bases and the V segment lost 7 bases, leaving 12 bases of the junction unmatched. In DNA form, the CDR3 reads TGCAGCGCCAAGACTAGCGGGCCACTCGGCGGGGAGCTGTTTTTT. Residues: CSAKTSGPLGGELFF.

This clone was counted between two and nine times. This chain connects TRBV28 to TRBJ2-7; D is unclear. CDR1 is MDHEN, CDR2 SYDVKM, per germline. V lost 7 bases to trimming and J lost 6 bases, with 13 bases between them. The CDR3 contains 12 residues. CDR3 loop: CASKAQRPEQYF. The CDR3 DNA is TGTGCCAGCAAGGCCCAAAGACCCGAGCAGTACTTC. The full variable domain, rest sourced from reference TRBV28 and TRBJ2-7, is DVKVTQSSRYLVKRTGEKVFLECVQDMDHENMFWYRQDPGLGLRLIYFSYDVKMKEKGDIPEGYSVSREKKERFSLILESASTNQTSMYLCASKAQRPEQYFGPGTRLTVT.

The chain joins TRBV6-1 to TRBJ2-6; D not resolved. This CDR3 region has 16 residues. Germline loops: CDR1 MNHNS, CDR2 SASEGT. Trimming cost V 1 base and J 0 bases, with 7 bases left between them. CDR3 sequence: CASSEGVNSGANVLTF. The CDR3 bases are TGTGCCAGCAGTGAAGGGGTAAACTCTGGGGCCAACGTCCTGACTTTC.

V is TRBV4-2 and J is TRBJ2-3, with TRBD2 matching over 9 bases. This CDR3 is 17 amino acids long. Germline loops: CDR1 LGHNA, CDR2 YNFKEQ. V lost 0 bases, J lost 4 bases, and 8 bases stayed unmatched. The CDR3 bases are TGTGCCAGCAGCCAAGAAATAGCGGGAGTCGGGGCAGATACGCAGTATTTT. Translating gives CASSQEIAGVGADTQYF.

The chain couples TRBV7-8 to TRBJ1-5; 7 positions agree with TRBD1. Per germline, CDR1 SGHVS and CDR2 FQNEAQ. The V and J ends lost 5 bases and 3 bases, in that order; junction bases with no gene match: 7. CDR3 length equals 15 residues. For the CDR3, the DNA is TGTGCCAGCAGCCCTTCCGGGACAGTCAATCAGCCCCAGCATTTT. Translated, it gives CASSPSGTVNQPQHF.

This clone was recorded a few times. The chain uses TRBV4-3 and TRBJ1-4; 10 bases match TRBD1. The ends lost 4 bases at V and 6 bases at J; junction bases unmatched: 8. The CDR3 loop spans 16 amino acids. Germline assignment: CDR1 LGHNA and CDR2 YSLEER. CDR3 residues: CASSPQTGTGDEKLFF. CDR3 in DNA: TGCGCCAGCAGCCCCCAGACCGGGACAGGGGATGAAAAACTGTTTTTT.

The J gene is TRBJ2-7, the V gene TRBV9; TRBD1 matches at 7 bases. This CDR3 comprises 14 residues. CDR1 is SGDLS and CDR2 is YYNGEE in the germline V gene. The ends lost 7 bases at V and 5 bases at J; junction bases unmatched: 12. The CDR3 sequence is CASGPTGQSNEQYF. In nucleotides, the CDR3 is TGTGCCAGCGGCCCAACGGGACAGTCAAACGAGCAGTACTTC.

V and J are TRBV7-6 and TRBJ2-1; unclear D gene. The germline V and J ends were trimmed by 5 bases and 5 bases, with 19 bases remaining between them. CDR3 length: 16 residues. Germline V gene data show CDR1 as SGHVS and CDR2 as FNYEAQ. The CDR3 DNA reads TGTGCCAGCAGCCCGAACCCCATGTCAACGAACAATGAGCAGTTCTTC. Amino acid sequence: CASSPNPMSTNNEQFF.

This clone was recorded many times. V and J are TRBV10-2 and TRBJ2-1, with 10 bases that match TRBD2. V shed 3 bases, J shed 3 bases, and the junction held 8 bases outside the gene matches. This CDR3 is built from 17 residues. From germline, CDR1 is WSHSY and CDR2 SAAADI. The DNA of the CDR3 is TGCGCCAGCAGTGATGTAACTAGCGGGACCCACTACAATGAGCAGTTCTTC. Its translation: CASSDVTSGTHYNEQFF.

In nucleotides, the CDR3 is TGTGCCAGCAGGCTACAGGGTTTAGGAGCTTTCTTT. Protein sequence: CASRLQGLGAFF. J is TRBJ1-1 and V is TRBV2; a weak D match, TRBD1 (6 bases). The CDR3 covers 12 residues. The V and J ends lost 6 bases and 10 bases respectively, with 15 bases between them. Germline CDR1 SNHLY, CDR2 FYNNEI.

This chain connects TRBV7-9 to TRBJ2-2, with D possibly TRBD2 on 6 matching bases. This CDR3 has 13 amino acids. V dropped 8 bases and J dropped 1 base, with 8 bases sitting between them. The germline CDR1 and CDR2 sequences are SEHNR and FQNEAQ (reference sequence). CDR3 region: CASGGENTGELFF. The CDR3 DNA reads TGTGCCAGCGGCGGGGAGAACACCGGGGAGCTGTTTTTT.

The chain has TRBV4-1 and TRBJ2-5; 8 bases map to TRBD2. The germline CDR1 and CDR2 sequences are MGHRA and YSYEKL. The CDR3 runs 15 residues. V lost 1 base, J lost 2 bases, and 3 bases stayed unmatched. The CDR3 region is CASSQGRLAQETQYF. CDR3 coding DNA: TGCGCCAGCAGCCAAGGTCGACTAGCGCAAGAGACCCAGTACTTC.

In its sample, this clone was seen once. CDR3 amino acids: CASSEGNEATYEQYF. The CDR3, as DNA: TGTGCCAGCAGTGAAGGGAACGAAGCGACCTACGAGCAGTACTTC. This rearrangement joins TRBV6-1 to TRBJ2-7; no clear D. This CDR3 is 15 amino acids long. Germline CDR1 reads MNHNS; CDR2 reads SASEGT. V dropped 1 base and J dropped 2 bases, with 12 bases sitting between them.

The chain combines TRBV6-1 with TRBJ2-2; no firm D call. The CDR3 is 12 amino acids. CDR1 and CDR2 from the germline V gene are MNHNS and SASEGT. Trimming left V 7 bases short and J 7 bases short, with 10 bases between. The CDR3 sequence is CASTLSFGELFF. The CDR3 region has the DNA TGTGCCAGCACTTTATCCTTCGGGGAGCTGTTTTTT.

V is TRBV2 and J is TRBJ2-1, with 10 bases aligning to TRBD1. Germline loops: CDR1 SNHLY, CDR2 FYNNEI. V shed 8 bases, J shed 5 bases, and the junction held 6 bases outside the gene matches. This CDR3 is built from 14 residues. The CDR3: CASSTGTGDNEQFF. The CDR3 DNA reads TGTGCCAGCTCAACCGGGACAGGGGACAATGAGCAGTTCTTC. Based on the CDR3 plus reference TRBV2 and TRBJ2-1, the full variable domain is EPEVTQTPSHQVTQMGQEVILRCVPISNHLYFYWYRQILGQKVEFLVSFYNNEISEKSEIFDDQFSVERPDGSNFTLKIRSTKLEDSAMYFCASSTGTGDNEQFFGPGTRLTVL.

The J gene is TRBJ2-3, the V gene TRBV18, with 8 positions matching TRBD2. The V gene end was trimmed by 0 bases and the J gene end by 0 bases; junction bases not matched to a gene: 8. The length of the CDR3 is 18 residues. Germline V gene sequence: CDR1 KGHSH, CDR2 LQKENI. The CDR3 here is CASSPPFREGPSTDTQYF. CDR3 DNA: TGTGCCAGCTCACCACCGTTTCGGGAGGGCCCGAGCACAGATACGCAGTATTTT.

This chain connects TRBV25-1 to TRBJ2-3; 13 positions match TRBD2. J lost 2 bases, V lost 3 bases, and 8 bases had no gene match. This CDR3 is built from 18 residues. The V gene's germline CDR1 is MGHDK and CDR2 SYGVNS. CDR3 sequence (DNA): TGTGCCAGCAGTGAGGGGACTAGCGGGAAGATTTCCACAGATACGCAGTATTTT. Translated: CASSEGTSGKISTDTQYF.

This clone was found a few times. V usage is TRBV15 and J usage is TRBJ2-7, with D possibly matching TRBD1 (5 bases). V was pared by 0 bases and J by 3 bases, with 15 bases between. Germline V lookup: CDR1 LNHNV, CDR2 YYDKDF (reference sequence). The CDR3 totals 16 residues. The DNA for the CDR3 is TGTGCCACCAGCAGAGACTCAGGGTTTCTGCGCTACGAGCAGTACTTC. Translation: CATSRDSGFLRYEQYF. The full variable domain, in which reference TRBV15 and TRBJ2-7 provide the parts outside the CDR3, is DAMVIQNPRYQVTQFGKPVTLSCSQTLNHNVMYWYQQKSSQAPKLLFHYYDKDFNNEADTPDNFQSRRPNTSFCFLDIRSPGLGDTAMYLCATSRDSGFLRYEQYFGPGTRLTVT.